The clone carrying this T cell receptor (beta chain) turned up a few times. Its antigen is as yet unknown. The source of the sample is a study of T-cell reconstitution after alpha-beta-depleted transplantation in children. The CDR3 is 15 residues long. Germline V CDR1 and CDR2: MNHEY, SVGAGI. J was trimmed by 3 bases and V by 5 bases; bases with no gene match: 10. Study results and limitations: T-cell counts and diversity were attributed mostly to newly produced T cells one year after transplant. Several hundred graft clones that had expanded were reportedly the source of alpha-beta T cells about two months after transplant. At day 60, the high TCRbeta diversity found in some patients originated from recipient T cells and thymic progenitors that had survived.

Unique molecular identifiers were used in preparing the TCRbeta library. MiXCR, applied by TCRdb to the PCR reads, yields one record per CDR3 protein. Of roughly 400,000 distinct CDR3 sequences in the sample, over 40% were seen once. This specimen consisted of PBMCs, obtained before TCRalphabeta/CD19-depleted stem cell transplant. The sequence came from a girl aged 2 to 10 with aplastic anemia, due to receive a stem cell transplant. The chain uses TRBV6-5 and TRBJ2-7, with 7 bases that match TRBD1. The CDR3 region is CASSPRRGQLYEQYF. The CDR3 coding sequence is TGTGCCAGCAGTCCTCGAAGGGGACAGCTCTACGAGCAGTACTTC.